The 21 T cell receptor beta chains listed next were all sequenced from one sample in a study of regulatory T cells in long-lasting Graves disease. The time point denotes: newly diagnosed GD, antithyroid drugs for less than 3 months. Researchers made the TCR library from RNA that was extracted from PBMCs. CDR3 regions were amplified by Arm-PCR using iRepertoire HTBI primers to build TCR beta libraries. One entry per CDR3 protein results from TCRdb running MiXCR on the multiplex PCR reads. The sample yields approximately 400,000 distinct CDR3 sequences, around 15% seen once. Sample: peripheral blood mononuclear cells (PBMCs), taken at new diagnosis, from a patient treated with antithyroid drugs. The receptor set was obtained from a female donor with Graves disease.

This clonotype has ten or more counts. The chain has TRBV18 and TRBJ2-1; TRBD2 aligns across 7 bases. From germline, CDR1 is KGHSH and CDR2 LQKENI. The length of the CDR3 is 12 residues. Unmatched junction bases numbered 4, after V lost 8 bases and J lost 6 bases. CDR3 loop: CASAGAFNEQFF. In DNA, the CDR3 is TGTGCCAGCGCGGGAGCCTTCAATGAGCAGTTCTTC.

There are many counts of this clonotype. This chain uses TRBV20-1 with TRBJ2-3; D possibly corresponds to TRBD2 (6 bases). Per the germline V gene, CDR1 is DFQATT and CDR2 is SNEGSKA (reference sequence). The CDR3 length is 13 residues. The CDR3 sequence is CARRDKKMDTQYF. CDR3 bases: TGCGCGCGGCGGGATAAAAAGATGGATACGCAGTATTTT.

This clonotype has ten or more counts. The CDR3 region is CASSFGWNRGHEQYF. The CDR3 bases are TGTGCCAGCAGTTTCGGCTGGAACAGGGGCCACGAGCAGTACTTC. The chain joins TRBV28 to TRBJ2-7; 7 bases align to TRBD1. The V and J ends lost 3 bases and 5 bases, in that order; junction bases with no gene match: 10. CDR3 length equals 15 residues. Germline loops: CDR1 MDHEN, CDR2 SYDVKM.

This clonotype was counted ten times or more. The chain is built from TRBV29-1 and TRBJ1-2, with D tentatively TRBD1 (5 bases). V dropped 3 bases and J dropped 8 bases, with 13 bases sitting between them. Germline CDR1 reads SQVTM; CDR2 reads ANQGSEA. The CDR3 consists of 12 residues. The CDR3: CSVEDRGGGYTF. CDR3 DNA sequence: TGCAGCGTTGAGGATAGGGGAGGCGGCTACACCTTC.

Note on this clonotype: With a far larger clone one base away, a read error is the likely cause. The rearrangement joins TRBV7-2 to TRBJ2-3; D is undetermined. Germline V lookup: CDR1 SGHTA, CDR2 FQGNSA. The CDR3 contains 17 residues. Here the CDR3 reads CVSSSRSEPQGTDTQYF. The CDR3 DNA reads TGTGTCAGCAGCTCCAGGAGCGAACCCCAGGGCACAGATACGCAGTATTTT.

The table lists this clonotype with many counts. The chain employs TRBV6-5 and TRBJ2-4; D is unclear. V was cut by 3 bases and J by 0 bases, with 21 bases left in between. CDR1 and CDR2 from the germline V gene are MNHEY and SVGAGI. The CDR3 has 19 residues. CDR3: CASSYSLTPSNAAKNIQYF. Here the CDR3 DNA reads TGTGCCAGCAGTTATTCCTTGACCCCATCAAATGCAGCCAAAAACATTCAGTACTTC.

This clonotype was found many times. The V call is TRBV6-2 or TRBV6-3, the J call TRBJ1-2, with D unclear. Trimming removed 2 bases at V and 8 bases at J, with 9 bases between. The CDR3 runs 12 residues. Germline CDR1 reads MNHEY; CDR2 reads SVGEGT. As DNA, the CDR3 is TGTGCCAGCAGTTACGAGGGAGACGGCTACACCTTC. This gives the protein CASSYEGDGYTF.

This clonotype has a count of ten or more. The CDR3 region has the DNA TGTGCCAGCACAGGGGGCCGAACTGAAGCTTTCTTT. It codes for CASTGGRTEAFF. The chain is built from TRBV11-2 and TRBJ1-1, with 8 bases matching TRBD1. The CDR3 is 12 residues long. Per the germline V gene, CDR1 is SGHAT and CDR2 is FQNNGV. J was trimmed by 5 bases and V by 7 bases; bases with no gene match: 3.

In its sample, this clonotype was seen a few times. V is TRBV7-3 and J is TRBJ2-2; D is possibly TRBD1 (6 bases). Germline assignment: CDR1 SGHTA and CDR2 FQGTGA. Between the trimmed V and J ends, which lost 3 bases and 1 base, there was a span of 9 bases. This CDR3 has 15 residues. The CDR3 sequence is CASSFLQGNTGELFF. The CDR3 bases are TGTGCCAGCAGCTTTTTACAGGGGAACACCGGGGAGCTGTTTTTT.

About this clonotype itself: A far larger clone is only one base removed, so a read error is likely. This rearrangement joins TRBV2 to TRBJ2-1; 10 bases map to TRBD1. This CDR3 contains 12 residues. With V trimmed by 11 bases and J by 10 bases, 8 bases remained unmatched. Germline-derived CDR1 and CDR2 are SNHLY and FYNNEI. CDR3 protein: CAGTGVSYEQFF. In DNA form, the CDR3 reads TGTGCCGGGACAGGGGTCTCCTACGAGCAGTTCTTC.

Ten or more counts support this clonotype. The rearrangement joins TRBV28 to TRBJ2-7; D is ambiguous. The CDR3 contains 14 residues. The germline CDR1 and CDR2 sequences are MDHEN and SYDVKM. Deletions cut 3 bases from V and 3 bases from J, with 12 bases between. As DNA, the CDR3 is TGTGCCAGCAGTTTGGGAATATACTACTACGAGCAGTACTTC. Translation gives CASSLGIYYYEQYF.

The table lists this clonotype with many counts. The CDR3 spells CASSHMGDHYEQYF. The CDR3 DNA sequence: TGTGCCAGCAGCCATATGGGGGACCACTACGAGCAGTACTTC. This rearrangement joins TRBV3-1 to TRBJ2-7; D could derive from TRBD1 or TRBD2 (5 bases each). The CDR3 length is 14 residues. V lost 3 bases and J 3 bases, leaving 12 bases between the germline ends. Germline V gene data show CDR1 as LGHDT and CDR2 as YNNKEL (reference sequence).

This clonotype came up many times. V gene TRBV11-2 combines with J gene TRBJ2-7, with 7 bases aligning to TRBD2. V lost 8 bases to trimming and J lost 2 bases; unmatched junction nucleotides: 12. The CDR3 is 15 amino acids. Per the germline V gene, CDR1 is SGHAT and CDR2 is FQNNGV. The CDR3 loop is CASGSGTNPTYEQYF. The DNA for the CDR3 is TGTGCCAGCGGTTCGGGGACTAACCCGACCTACGAGCAGTACTTC.

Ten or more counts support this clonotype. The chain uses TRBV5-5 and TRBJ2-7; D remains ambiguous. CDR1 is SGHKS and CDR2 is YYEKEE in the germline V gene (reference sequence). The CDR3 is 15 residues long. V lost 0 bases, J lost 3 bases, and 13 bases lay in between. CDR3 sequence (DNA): TGTGCCAGCAGCTTGGCCTCATGGACGGTCTACGAGCAGTACTTC. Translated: CASSLASWTVYEQYF.

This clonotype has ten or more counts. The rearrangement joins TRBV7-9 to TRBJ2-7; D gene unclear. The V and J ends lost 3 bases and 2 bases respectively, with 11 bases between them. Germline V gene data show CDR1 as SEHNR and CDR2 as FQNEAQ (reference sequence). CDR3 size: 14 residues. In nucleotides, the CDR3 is TGTGCCAGCAGCTTGTCTCTAACCCCCTACGAGCAGTACTTC. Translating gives CASSLSLTPYEQYF.

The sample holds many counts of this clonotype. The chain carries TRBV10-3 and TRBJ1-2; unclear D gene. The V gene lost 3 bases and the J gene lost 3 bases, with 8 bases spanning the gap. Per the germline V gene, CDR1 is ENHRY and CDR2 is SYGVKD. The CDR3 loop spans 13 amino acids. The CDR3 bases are TGTGCCATCAGTGAAGACTCCTACTATGGCTACACCTTC. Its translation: CAISEDSYYGYTF.

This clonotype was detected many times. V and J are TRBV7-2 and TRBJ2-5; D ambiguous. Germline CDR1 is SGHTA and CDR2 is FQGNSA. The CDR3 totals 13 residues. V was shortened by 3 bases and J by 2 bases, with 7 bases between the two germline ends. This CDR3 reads CASSLVHQETQYF. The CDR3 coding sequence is TGTGCCAGCAGCTTGGTCCATCAAGAGACCCAGTACTTC.

CDR3 DNA sequence: TGCAGCGGACACAGGGGCACCGGGGAGCTGTTTTTT. It encodes CSGHRGTGELFF. This chain links TRBV29-1 with TRBJ2-2; 7 bases align to TRBD1. The CDR3 has 12 amino acids. CDR1 is SQVTM and CDR2 is ANQGSEA in the germline V gene. The V gene end was trimmed by 7 bases and the J gene end by 4 bases; junction bases not matched to a gene: 3.

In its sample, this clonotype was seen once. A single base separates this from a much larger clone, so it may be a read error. CDR3 amino acids: CASSHSGLAGGNERFF. The DNA for the CDR3 is TGTGCCAGCAGTCACTCCGGACTAGCGGGAGGAAATGAGCGGTTCTTC. The V and J genes are TRBV6-1 and TRBJ2-1; 14 bases are shared with TRBD2. The germline gives CDR1 MNHNS, CDR2 SASEGT. This CDR3 comprises 16 residues.

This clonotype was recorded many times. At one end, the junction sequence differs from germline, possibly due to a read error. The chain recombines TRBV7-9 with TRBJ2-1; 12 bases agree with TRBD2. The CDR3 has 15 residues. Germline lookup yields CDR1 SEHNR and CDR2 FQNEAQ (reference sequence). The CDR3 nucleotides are TGTGCCAGCAGCCTAGCGGGGGGGAAACACAATGAGCAGTTCTTC. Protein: CASSLAGGKHNEQFF.

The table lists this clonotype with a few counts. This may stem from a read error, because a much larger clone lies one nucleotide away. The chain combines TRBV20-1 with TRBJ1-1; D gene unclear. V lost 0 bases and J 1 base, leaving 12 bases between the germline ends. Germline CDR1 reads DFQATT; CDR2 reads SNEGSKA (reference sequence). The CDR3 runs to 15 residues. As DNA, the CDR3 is TGCAGTGCTAGAGATAGACTGATCCAGAACACTGAAGCTTTCTTT. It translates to CSARDRLIQNTEAFF.